This T cell receptor (beta chain) originates from a study of cytomegalovirus exposure and HLA in healthy donors. The study, taken as a whole, reports: Altogether, 150 to 200 TCR beta chains were recorded as cytomegalovirus-associated.

Trimming cost V 3 bases and J 0 bases; bases outside gene matches: 3. CDR1 and CDR2 (germline): SEHNR, FQNEAQ (reference sequence). The length of the CDR3 is 15 residues. PCR involved 60 Vbeta and 13 Jbeta primers. Generated by immunoSEQ multiplex PCR, the TCRdb table keeps only in-frame clones and is missing some. Its table records under 100,000 clones. Concerning this clone: The antigen remains unidentified.

The clonotype originates from a man aged 30 to 45 in good health and CMV-seronegative. The chain carries TRBV7-9 and TRBJ2-7; 9 positions agree with TRBD1. Material: PBMCs. This chain's CDR3 is CASSFGTGSSYEQYF. The CDR3 bases are TGTGCCAGCAGCTTCGGGACAGGGTCCTCCTACGAGCAGTACTTC.